This T cell receptor beta chain is from a study of shared clonotypes between healthy human individuals. In the sorted-subset replicate PCRs, 200 ng DNA, tens of thousands of T cell genomes, was used. Sequencing was performed with immunoSEQ multiplex PCR; in TCRdb, only in-frame clones are kept and a portion is missing. The repertoire consists of roughly 2,500,000 clones, with 93% occurring once and the leading ten covering 0.35% to 0.45%. The germline CDR1 and CDR2 sequences are LNHDA and SQIVND (reference sequence). V was pared by 3 bases and J by 7 bases, with 15 bases between. The CDR3 covers 14 residues.

Source material: naive CD4+ T cells from PBMCs. Specified subset: CD45RA+ positively selected. This TCR was sampled from a man aged 18 to 35 in good health. Some clones in this sample may be carry-over from other donors' samples. This chain joins TRBV19 and TRBJ1-2; TRBD1 might be the D (5 bases). The DNA for the CDR3 is TGTGCCAGTAGTATCCGGGGGATTAGCGGTGGCTACACCTTC. Its protein product is CASSIRGISGGYTF.